The T cell receptor (beta chain) under discussion was sequenced for a study of graft-versus-host responses after intestinal transplantation. The overall study: Among the recipients, all got anti-thymocyte globulin induction and then tacrolimus and steroids for around 3 years. Study results and limitations: The presence of high graft-versus-host to host-versus-graft clonal ratios in allografts characterized patients with graft-donor T cell macrochimerism.

Profiled with immunoSEQ multiplex PCR; TCRdb holds only in-frame clones, not every one. The sample lists over 15,000 clones; around nine tenths were seen once. V was shortened by 5 bases and J by 8 bases, with 11 bases between the two germline ends. The CDR3 has 13 residues. Germline lookup yields CDR1 SGHRS and CDR2 YFSETQ. A note on this clone: Its antigen is currently unknown.

Sequencing used PBMCs, obtained about 240 days after intestinal transplant. The clonotype was recovered from a human patient who received an intestinal transplant, so some T cells may come from the graft donor. The rearrangement links TRBV5-1 to TRBJ1-6, with a weak D call TRBD1 (6 bases). The CDR3 DNA is TGCGCCAGCAGAGGGGAGGGGGATTCACCCCTCCACTTT. This sequence encodes CASRGEGDSPLHF.